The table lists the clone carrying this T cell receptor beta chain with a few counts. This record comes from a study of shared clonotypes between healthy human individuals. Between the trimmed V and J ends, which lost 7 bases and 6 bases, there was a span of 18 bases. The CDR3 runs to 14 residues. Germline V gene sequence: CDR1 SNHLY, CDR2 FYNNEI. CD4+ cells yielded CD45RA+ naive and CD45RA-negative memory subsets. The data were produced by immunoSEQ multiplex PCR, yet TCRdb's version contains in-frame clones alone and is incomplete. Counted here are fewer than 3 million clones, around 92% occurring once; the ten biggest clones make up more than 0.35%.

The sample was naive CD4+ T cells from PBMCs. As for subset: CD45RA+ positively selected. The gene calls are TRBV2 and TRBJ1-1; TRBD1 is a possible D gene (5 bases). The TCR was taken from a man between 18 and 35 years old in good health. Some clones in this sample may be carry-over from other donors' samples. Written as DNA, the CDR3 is TGTGCCAGCACCGGGGCCCGGTCGGAGTCTGAAGCTTTCTTT. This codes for CASTGARSESEAFF.